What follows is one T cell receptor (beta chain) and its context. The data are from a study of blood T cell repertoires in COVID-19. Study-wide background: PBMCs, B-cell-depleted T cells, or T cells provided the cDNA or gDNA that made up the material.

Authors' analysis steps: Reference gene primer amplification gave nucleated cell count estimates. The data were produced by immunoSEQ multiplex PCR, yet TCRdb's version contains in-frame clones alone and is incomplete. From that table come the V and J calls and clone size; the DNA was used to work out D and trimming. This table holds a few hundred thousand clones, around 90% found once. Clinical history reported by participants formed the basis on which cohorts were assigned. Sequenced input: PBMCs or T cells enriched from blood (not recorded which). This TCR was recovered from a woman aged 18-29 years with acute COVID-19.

The CDR3 DNA reads TGTGCCTGGAGAGGGGGCCTGAATCAGCCCCAGCATTTT. It specifies CAWRGGLNQPQHF. The chain carries TRBV30 and TRBJ1-5; 7 bases map to TRBD1. Germline V gene data show CDR1 as GTSNPN and CDR2 as SVGIG (reference sequence). This CDR3 has 13 amino acids. J gave up 4 bases and V 3 bases, and 3 bases lay outside the gene matches.